This entry describes one TCR beta chain. At one end the junction does not follow the germline gene, possibly because of a read error. From germline, CDR1 is SQVTM and CDR2 ANQGSEA. The length of the CDR3 is 17 residues. This sample is part of a study of shared clonotypes between healthy human individuals. This table comes from immunoSEQ multiplex PCR, and its TCRdb copy is limited to in-frame clones, with some not included. Of roughly 2.5 million clones in the sample, around nine tenths were seen once. Source material: naive CD4+ T cells sorted from blood. Subset denoted: CD45RA+ positively selected. This receptor was taken from a young man in good health. The V call is TRBV29-1, the J call TRBJ2-2; the match to TRBD2 covers 11 bases. CDR3 sequence (DNA): TGCAGCGTGGCCCTCGTCCTAGCGGGAGGTAACACCGGGGGGCTGTTTTTT. Its translation: CSVALVLAGGNTGGLFF.